The 20 T cell receptor beta chains reported below all come from one sample, sequenced in a study of T cell changes during pregnancy in multiple sclerosis. Produced via immunoSEQ multiplex PCR; TCRdb's table is partial and in-frame only. The profile shows 9,000 to 15,000 clones, about 94% of them singletons. This material consisted of CD4+ T cells from peripheral blood mononuclear cells, taken before pregnancy. These receptors all come from a female donor with multiple sclerosis, enrolled in a pregnancy study.

The table lists this clone with a count of one. The chain has TRBV4-1 and TRBJ2-7; tentatively, D is TRBD1 (5 bases). V was shortened by 0 bases and J by 5 bases, with 14 bases between the two germline ends. The CDR3 covers 15 residues. The germline V gene encodes CDR1 MGHRA and CDR2 YSYEKL. In nucleotides, the CDR3 is TGCGCCAGCAGCCAAGATAGGGCAGGGAACAACGAGCAGTACTTC. Encoded protein: CASSQDRAGNNEQYF.

The chain has TRBV19 and TRBJ2-1; 8 nucleotides align to TRBD2. The germline V gene encodes CDR1 LNHDA and CDR2 SQIVND (reference sequence). This CDR3 has 15 amino acids. V shed 7 bases, J shed 5 bases, and the junction held 10 bases outside the gene matches. The CDR3, as DNA: TGTGCCAGTACACCTAGAGGACTAGCCCACAATGAGCAGTTCTTC. Protein product: CASTPRGLAHNEQFF.

The V gene is TRBV7-8, the J gene TRBJ1-2; possible D gene TRBD1, 5 bases. Trimming pared 8 bases from V and 2 bases from J, leaving 12 bases between. The CDR3 runs to 13 residues. The germline V gene encodes CDR1 SGHVS and CDR2 FQNEAQ. CDR3 sequence reads: CASASGGNYGYTF. The CDR3 nucleotides are TGTGCCAGCGCCTCGGGGGGGAACTATGGCTACACCTTC.

This rearrangement joins TRBV14 to TRBJ2-6, with D perhaps matching TRBD1 (7 bases). The CDR3 spans 18 residues. With 1 base removed from V and 6 bases from J, the gap between germline ends came to 19 bases. Germline CDR1 SGHDN, CDR2 FVKESK. CDR3 DNA sequence: TGTGCCAGCAGCCAAGGACCAGGGGGGCTTTTTGAGGCCAACGTCCTGACTTTC. This sequence encodes CASSQGPGGLFEANVLTF.

V and J are TRBV7-8 and TRBJ2-7; no clear D gene. Germline CDR1 SGHVS, CDR2 FQNEAQ. This CDR3 is 15 amino acids long. Trimming stripped 5 bases from V and 0 bases from J, with 14 bases between. The CDR3 DNA is TGTGCCAGCAGCGTTTCGACTGGAACCTCCTACGAGCAGTACTTC. It is translated as CASSVSTGTSYEQYF.

The J gene is TRBJ1-2, the V gene TRBV9; 7 bases are a match to TRBD1. Germline V lookup: CDR1 SGDLS, CDR2 YYNGEE. This CDR3 comprises 14 residues. The ends lost 4 bases at V and 0 bases at J; junction bases unmatched: 3. The CDR3 region is CASSPGTANYGYTF. The CDR3 nucleotides read TGTGCCAGCAGCCCCGGGACAGCTAACTATGGCTACACCTTC.

This sequence joins TRBV29-1 and TRBJ1-1, with no clear D. The CDR3 runs 13 residues. Trimming stripped 3 bases from V and 1 base from J, with 9 bases between. Germline values: CDR1 SQVTM, CDR2 ANQGSEA. The CDR3 reads CSVDGGRNTEAFF. For the CDR3, the DNA is TGCAGCGTTGATGGAGGGAGGAACACTGAAGCTTTCTTT.

The chain is built from TRBV5-1 and TRBJ1-4; D possibly corresponds to TRBD1 (6 bases). V gave up 0 bases and J gave up 7 bases, with 7 bases separating them. The CDR3 is 13 amino acids. Germline V gene data show CDR1 as SGHRS and CDR2 as YFSETQ. In DNA form, the CDR3 reads TGCGCCAGCAGCTTGGGCAGGGGTGAAAAACTGTTTTTT. As protein: CASSLGRGEKLFF.

The chain uses TRBV13 and TRBJ2-1, with TRBD2 matching over 15 bases. Germline V gene sequence: CDR1 PRHDT, CDR2 FYEKMQ (reference sequence). CDR3 size: 17 residues. V dropped 0 bases and J dropped 6; count of bases not matched to a gene: 3. Here the CDR3 DNA reads TGTGCCAGCAGCTTAGGTGGACTAGCGGGGGGGCGCAATGAGCAGTTCTTC. Amino acids: CASSLGGLAGGRNEQFF.

The chain carries TRBV29-1 and TRBJ2-5; tentatively, D is TRBD2 (5 bases). The length of the CDR3 is 16 residues. In germline, CDR1 is SQVTM, CDR2 ANQGSEA. V was clipped by 2 bases and J by 3 bases, with 19 bases between them. The DNA of the CDR3 is TGCAGCGTTGAATCGGGCGGGTTTGGTGCCGAAGAGACCCAGTACTTC. It yields the protein CSVESGGFGAEETQYF.

On this clone itself: At one end, the junction sequence differs from germline, possibly due to a read error. The chain has TRBV5-3 and TRBJ2-7, with D uncertain. TRBV5-3 is an open reading frame, and its role is uncertain. There are 9 residues in the CDR3. The CDR3 sequence: CARGYKQYF. CDR3 coding DNA: TGTGCCAGGGGCTACAAGCAGTACTTC.

The CDR3 protein is CASSEALAGVHNEQFF. DNA of the CDR3: TGTGCCAGCAGTGAAGCGTTGGCAGGGGTCCACAATGAGCAGTTCTTC. J is TRBJ2-1 and V is TRBV2, with a weak D call TRBD1 (6 bases). Between the trimmed V and J ends, which lost 0 bases and 5 bases, there was a span of 14 bases. The CDR3 loop spans 16 amino acids. Germline CDR1 SNHLY, CDR2 FYNNEI. Using reference TRBV2 and TRBJ2-1 for the parts outside the CDR3, the full variable domain is EPEVTQTPSHQVTQMGQEVILRCVPISNHLYFYWYRQILGQKVEFLVSFYNNEISEKSEIFDDQFSVERPDGSNFTLKIRSTKLEDSAMYFCASSEALAGVHNEQFFGPGTRLTVL.

The chain joins TRBV29-1 to TRBJ2-7; TRBD1 is a possible D gene (6 bases). Germline CDR1 is SQVTM and CDR2 is ANQGSEA. Trimming took 4 bases from V and 5 from J, leaving 15 bases between them. This CDR3 is built from 13 residues. The CDR3 coding sequence is TGCAGCGTTGCGTACAGGGCCAAGGACGAGCAGTACTTC. Amino acids: CSVAYRAKDEQYF.

The rearrangement joins TRBV6-1 to TRBJ1-4, with TRBD1 matching 9 bases. The CDR3 is made up of 14 amino acids. Germline V lookup: CDR1 MNHNS, CDR2 SASEGT. V gave up 6 bases and J gave up 4 bases; unmatched junction bases: 3. The CDR3 is CASRGTGINEKLFF. The CDR3 DNA is TGTGCCAGCAGAGGGACAGGGATTAATGAAAAACTGTTTTTT.

The gene calls are TRBV30 and TRBJ2-1; 8 bases match TRBD2. With V trimmed by 4 bases and J by 2 bases, 10 bases remained unmatched. This CDR3 contains 16 residues. Germline V lookup: CDR1 GTSNPN, CDR2 SVGIG (reference sequence). The DNA of the CDR3 is TGTGCCTGGACGGAGGGGGTACTAGCGGCCTACAATGAGCAGTTCTTC. It codes for CAWTEGVLAAYNEQFF.

J is TRBJ1-2 and V is TRBV10-3; D call uncertain. Per the germline V gene, CDR1 is ENHRY and CDR2 is SYGVKD. V was pared by 0 bases and J by 8 bases, with 13 bases between. The CDR3 length is 14 residues. The CDR3 loop is CAISESSTVNGYTF. CDR3 sequence (DNA): TGTGCCATCAGTGAGTCAAGCACAGTAAACGGCTACACCTTC.

The V call is TRBV7-9, the J call TRBJ1-6; no reliable D call. CDR3 size: 14 residues. V was clipped by 8 bases and J by 7 bases, with 15 bases between them. The V gene's germline CDR1 is SEHNR and CDR2 FQNEAQ (reference sequence). In DNA, the CDR3 is TGTGCCAGCCGAATACCCTTTGAGAATTCACCCCTCCACTTT. Translating gives CASRIPFENSPLHF.

This sequence joins TRBV4-1 and TRBJ2-1, with a possible D match to TRBD2 (6 bases). V lost 0 bases and J lost 8, with 17 bases in between. Germline CDR1 reads MGHRA; CDR2 reads YSYEKL. This CDR3 spans 16 amino acids. CDR3 region: CASSQEGGGTVYEQFF. The DNA for the CDR3 is TGCGCCAGCAGCCAAGAGGGGGGAGGAACGGTATATGAGCAGTTCTTC.

The rearrangement joins TRBV5-1 to TRBJ2-2, with unresolved D. V was cut by 1 base and J by 4 bases, with 8 bases left in between. Germline V gives CDR1 SGHRS, CDR2 YFSETQ. The CDR3 is 14 residues long. The CDR3 spells CASSLFSSTGELFF. The CDR3 DNA sequence: TGCGCCAGCAGCTTGTTCTCTTCCACCGGGGAGCTGTTTTTT.

V gene TRBV6-5 combines with J gene TRBJ1-4; perhaps TRBD1 as D (5 bases). The CDR3 totals 14 residues. Germline V lookup: CDR1 MNHEY, CDR2 SVGAGI. Trimming shortened V by 6 bases and J by 7 bases, and 15 bases separated the two germline ends. The CDR3 DNA is TGTGCCAGCAGACCCGGACGGGGGGGTGAAAAACTGTTTTTT. It translates to CASRPGRGGEKLFF.